This T cell receptor (beta chain) originates from a study of post-analysis software for immune sequencing data. The study, taken as a whole, reports: Normalized Chao1 diversity in multiple sclerosis patients fell significantly below that of controls. Patients showed TRBV5-6, TRBV5-1 and TRBV20-1 among a few TRBV segments more frequent than in controls.

About this clonotype itself: Its antigen is unknown.

Germline trimming cut 6 bases from V and 9 bases from J; bases unmatched to any gene: 5. Germline lookup yields CDR1 MGHDK and CDR2 SYGVNS. This CDR3 is 14 amino acids long. The authors incorporated unique molecular identifiers into the TCR beta cDNA libraries. TCRdb independently ran MiXCR on the PCR reads; one entry per CDR3 protein. The sample has a few hundred thousand distinct CDR3 sequences, 34% seen once. Sequencing was carried out using blood. This chain links TRBV25-1 with TRBJ2-1; 13 bases line up with TRBD2. This receptor was taken from a girl aged 2-17 years with multiple sclerosis. CDR3 region: CASRTSGGASEQFF. The DNA for the CDR3 is TGTGCCAGCAGAACTAGCGGGGGGGCCAGTGAGCAGTTCTTC.